This T cell receptor beta chain was sequenced during a study of shared clonotypes between healthy human individuals. General study points: Apart from blood, nothing was sampled; tissue repertoires likely differ.

Naivety among CD8 cells was defined by CD45RO negativity and positive CCR7 selection, thereby excluding terminally differentiated effector memory CD45RA+ cells. Germline V gives CDR1 ENHRY, CDR2 SYGVKD. The CDR3 covers 16 residues. The V segment lost 2 bases and the J segment 0 bases; nucleotides outside the gene matches: 3. The protocol was immunoSEQ multiplex PCR, while the TCRdb copy is restricted to in-frame clones and leaves out a portion. The table includes hundreds of thousands of clones, roughly 98% detected once. Remarks on this clone: As yet, its antigen is unknown.

The TCR was taken from a man aged 30 to 39 in good health. The V gene is TRBV10-3, the J gene TRBJ2-1, with 8 positions matching TRBD2. Sequencing was performed on naive CD8+ T cells sorted from blood. This CDR3 reads CAISEDGTSSYNEQFF. In DNA, the CDR3 is TGTGCCATCAGTGAGGACGGGACTAGCTCCTACAATGAGCAGTTCTTC.